The 23 T cell receptor beta chains below come from one sample, sequenced in a study of identical twins. TCRdb called the 5' RACE reads again in MiXCR, with one record for every CDR3 protein. This table holds roughly 720,000 distinct CDR3 sequences, 18% found once. These data are also associated with another study on T cells expressing NK-cell markers.

The sequencing input was PBMCs. All receptors come from a woman aged 18-29 years in good health.

This clonotype was counted a few times. The CDR3 coding sequence is TGTGCCAGCAGTCGATTCGCCGGGACAAACAATGAGCAGTTCTTC. This sequence encodes CASSRFAGTNNEQFF. J is TRBJ2-1 and V is TRBV6-2 or TRBV6-3, with D perhaps matching TRBD1 (6 bases). Germline lookup yields CDR1 MNHEY and CDR2 SVGEGT. This CDR3 contains 15 residues. Trimming took 5 bases from V and 5 from J, leaving 16 bases between them.

The chain is built from TRBV7-9 and TRBJ1-1; tentative D call: TRBD1 (6 bases). The germline V and J ends were trimmed by 5 bases and 1 base, with 11 bases remaining between them. Per the germline V gene, CDR1 is SEHNR and CDR2 is FQNEAQ (reference sequence). This CDR3 region has 14 residues. CDR3 bases: TGTGCCAGCAGCGCGGACAGACCGAACACTGAAGCTTTCTTT. It yields the protein CASSADRPNTEAFF. The whole variable domain, remainder taken from reference TRBV7-9 and TRBJ1-1, is DTGVSQNPRHKITKRGQNVTFRCDPISEHNRLYWYRQTLGQGPEFLTYFQNEAQLEKSRLLSDRFSAERPKGSFSTLEIQRTEQGDSAMYLCASSADRPNTEAFFGQGTRLTVV.

This clonotype was detected only a few times. The chain combines TRBV9 with TRBJ2-2, with D unclear. The CDR3 spans 12 residues. Germline V lookup: CDR1 SGDLS, CDR2 YYNGEE. The V and J ends lost 0 bases and 6 bases respectively, with 3 bases between them. The CDR3 DNA sequence: TGTGCCAGCAGCGTAGCTGCCGGGGAGCTGTTTTTT. Protein sequence: CASSVAAGELFF.

This clonotype showed up just a few times. The V and J genes are TRBV20-1 and TRBJ1-2; 7 nucleotides match TRBD1. Germline V lookup: CDR1 DFQATT, CDR2 SNEGSKA (reference sequence). The V segment lost 6 bases and the J segment 8 bases; nucleotides outside the gene matches: 9. The CDR3 consists of 12 residues. CDR3 residues: CSAFNRGGGYTF. In nucleotides, the CDR3 is TGCAGTGCCTTTAACAGGGGAGGAGGCTACACCTTC.

The chain employs TRBV5-6 and TRBJ2-2; the D is unclear. V was trimmed by 2 bases and J by 1 base, leaving 6 bases between them. CDR1 is SGHDT, CDR2 YYEEEE, per germline. The CDR3 has 14 amino acids. The CDR3 bases are TGTGCCAGCAGCTTTTACGGGAACACCGGGGAGCTGTTTTTT. Translated: CASSFYGNTGELFF.

This clonotype turned up a few times. The chain uses TRBV9 and TRBJ2-3; tentative D call: TRBD2 (5 bases). Trimming removed 4 bases at V and 2 bases at J, with 8 bases between. CDR3 length: 13 residues. In germline, CDR1 is SGDLS, CDR2 YYNGEE. CDR3 protein: CASSPDYTDTQYF. CDR3 bases: TGTGCCAGCAGCCCAGACTACACAGATACGCAGTATTTT.

This clonotype appeared a few times. In DNA, the CDR3 is TGTGCCAGCAGCTTAGATACCCAGCCCCAGCATTTT. Its protein is CASSLDTQPQHF. The V gene is TRBV7-8, the J gene TRBJ1-5; D is unclear. The CDR3 is 12 residues long. Per the germline V gene, CDR1 is SGHVS and CDR2 is FQNEAQ. V was pared by 1 base and J by 7 bases, with 5 bases between.

This clonotype was detected only a few times. The chain uses TRBV6-1 and TRBJ1-5; D remains unclear. Deletions cut 2 bases from V and 7 bases from J, with 6 bases between. CDR1 and CDR2 (germline): MNHNS, SASEGT. This CDR3 region has 12 residues. The CDR3 region has the DNA TGTGCCAGCAGTGAACAGGCACAGCCCCAGCATTTT. Translating it yields CASSEQAQPQHF.

In this sample, this clonotype turned up many times. This chain uses TRBV12-3 or TRBV12-4 with TRBJ2-3, with TRBD2 matching over 12 bases. CDR3 size: 18 residues. The trim removed 1 base at V and 4 bases at J, leaving 9 bases unmatched. The CDR3 spells CASSLGLTSGRLADTQYF. In nucleotides, the CDR3 is TGTGCCAGCAGTTTAGGCCTGACTAGCGGGAGACTCGCAGATACGCAGTATTTT.

This clonotype was found a few times. The V call is TRBV20-1, the J call TRBJ2-5; TRBD1 matches at 8 bases. CDR1 is DFQATT and CDR2 is SNEGSKA in the germline V gene (reference sequence). The V segment lost 6 bases and the J segment 7 bases; nucleotides outside the gene matches: 7. CDR3 size: 12 residues. The CDR3 region is CSADRGRGTQYF. DNA for the CDR3: TGCAGTGCCGACAGGGGAAGAGGGACCCAGTACTTC.

This CDR3 is CAIRGQDPSYEQYF. For the CDR3, the DNA is TGTGCCATCAGGGGCCAGGATCCCTCCTACGAGCAGTACTTC. The chain employs TRBV10-3 and TRBJ2-7; D is undetermined. The CDR3 has 14 amino acids. CDR1 and CDR2 (germline): ENHRY, SYGVKD. Trimming shortened V by 6 bases and J by 0 bases, and 12 bases separated the two germline ends.

The rearrangement links TRBV30 to TRBJ2-7; no firm D call. The germline CDR1 and CDR2 sequences are GTSNPN and SVGIG (reference sequence). V lost 0 bases to trimming and J lost 4 bases, with 13 bases between them. The CDR3 runs to 14 residues. The CDR3 reads CAWSVLLRSYEQYF. DNA for the CDR3: TGTGCCTGGAGTGTACTATTAAGATCTTACGAGCAGTACTTC.

A few counts support this clonotype. The chain carries TRBV12-3 or TRBV12-4 and TRBJ2-7; 9 bases are shared with TRBD2. The V and J ends lost 3 bases and 1 base, in that order; junction bases with no gene match: 7. The CDR3 has 16 amino acids. CDR3: CASSFRPSGMSYEQYF. CDR3 sequence (DNA): TGTGCCAGCAGTTTCCGTCCTAGCGGGATGTCCTACGAGCAGTACTTC.

This clonotype was seen more than once but under ten times. The chain is built from TRBV5-6 and TRBJ2-2; TRBD1 aligns across 7 bases. J lost 3 bases, V lost 0 bases, and 2 bases had no gene match. CDR1 SGHDT and CDR2 YYEEEE come from the germline V gene. The CDR3 consists of 15 residues. In nucleotides, the CDR3 is TGTGCCAGCAGCTTGGACAGGGGTTACACCGGGGAGCTGTTTTTT. Amino acids: CASSLDRGYTGELFF.

The rearrangement joins TRBV7-2 to TRBJ1-2; D remains ambiguous. CDR1 is SGHTA, CDR2 FQGNSA, per germline. Trimming removed 1 base from V and 0 bases from J, with 6 bases in between. The CDR3 is made up of 14 amino acids. The CDR3 DNA is TGTGCCAGCAGCTTAGTACAAGCTAACTATGGCTACACCTTC. Protein sequence: CASSLVQANYGYTF.

This clonotype has a count of ten or more. The chain combines TRBV12-3 or TRBV12-4 with TRBJ2-2; D may be TRBD1 (5 bases). Between the trimmed V and J ends, which lost 2 bases and 10 bases, there was a span of 8 bases. This CDR3 region has 12 residues. In DNA form, the CDR3 reads TGTGCCAGCAGTTTACAGGGCCCGGAGCTGTTTTTT. Its translation: CASSLQGPELFF.

This clonotype was detected only a few times. V gene TRBV29-1 combines with J gene TRBJ2-5; TRBD2 is a possible D gene (5 bases). V lost 4 bases and J 4 bases, leaving 13 bases between the germline ends. CDR1 is SQVTM, CDR2 ANQGSEA, per germline. The CDR3 is made up of 13 amino acids. The CDR3 DNA sequence: TGCAGCGTTGCAGGTGACGGAGGAGAGACCCAGTACTTC. Translating it yields CSVAGDGGETQYF.

The chain couples TRBV12-3 or TRBV12-4 to TRBJ2-4, with D possibly TRBD2 on 8 matching bases. The CDR3 has 15 residues. V was clipped by 3 bases and J by 7 bases, with 16 bases between them. The CDR3 nucleotides are TGTGCCAGCAGTTTCAGCGGGAGCAGGGGGAACATTCAGTACTTC. This encodes CASSFSGSRGNIQYF.

This clonotype was observed a handful of times. The CDR3 sequence: CASSSNNRANVLTF. CDR3 DNA sequence: TGTGCCAGCAGTTCTAACAACAGGGCCAACGTCCTGACTTTC. The chain employs TRBV6-5 and TRBJ2-6; D is ambiguous. V shed 4 bases and J shed 5 bases, with 9 bases lying between them. Germline values: CDR1 MNHEY, CDR2 SVGAGI. The CDR3 totals 14 residues.

The CDR3 sequence is CASTQGGSETQYF. The CDR3 DNA follows: TGTGCCAGCACTCAGGGTGGTTCAGAGACCCAGTACTTC. The V and J genes are TRBV5-5 and TRBJ2-5; the D gene is possibly TRBD1 (5 bases). Germline V lookup: CDR1 SGHKS, CDR2 YYEKEE (reference sequence). The CDR3 totals 13 residues. Between the trimmed V and J ends, which lost 6 bases and 4 bases, there was a span of 13 bases.

This clonotype was detected only a few times. The chain recombines TRBV9 with TRBJ2-2; 8 nucleotides line up with TRBD2. Germline V gene data show CDR1 as SGDLS and CDR2 as YYNGEE. The CDR3 runs to 15 residues. The ends lost 2 bases at V and 6 bases at J; junction bases unmatched: 6. The CDR3 DNA is TGTGCCAGCAGCGTTCTCACTAGCGGAGCCGGGGAGCTGTTTTTT. It encodes CASSVLTSGAGELFF. The full variable domain, with the rest looked up from reference TRBV9 and TRBJ2-2, is DSGVTQTPKHLITATGQRVTLRCSPRSGDLSVYWYQQSLDQGLQFLIQYYNGEERAKGNILERFSAQQFPDLHSELNLSSLELGDSALYFCASSVLTSGAGELFFGEGSRLTVL.

In this sample, this clonotype turned up a few times. The chain uses TRBV5-1 and TRBJ2-1, with 8 bases aligning to TRBD1. The CDR3 runs to 15 residues. The trim removed 2 bases at V and 7 bases at J, leaving 8 bases unmatched. CDR1 and CDR2 (germline): SGHRS, YFSETQ. CDR3 in DNA: TGCGCCAGCAGCTTTCTTCAGGGGGCGCGTAATGAGCAGTTCTTC. Encoded protein: CASSFLQGARNEQFF. Using reference TRBV5-1 and TRBJ2-1 for the parts outside the CDR3, the full variable domain is KAGVTQTPRYLIKTRGQQVTLSCSPISGHRSVSWYQQTPGQGLQFLFEYFSETQRNKGNFPGRFSGRQFSNSRSEMNVSTLELGDSALYLCASSFLQGARNEQFFGPGTRLTVL.

This clonotype was counted between two and nine times. The chain is built from TRBV6-1 and TRBJ2-1; TRBD2 agrees at 13 bases. There are 15 residues in the CDR3. Germline assignment: CDR1 MNHNS and CDR2 SASEGT. V lost 5 bases to trimming and J lost 10 bases; unmatched junction nucleotides: 8. CDR3 sequence reads: CASSPAGTSGIEQFF. The CDR3 DNA follows: TGTGCCAGCAGTCCCGCCGGGACTAGCGGGATCGAGCAGTTCTTC.